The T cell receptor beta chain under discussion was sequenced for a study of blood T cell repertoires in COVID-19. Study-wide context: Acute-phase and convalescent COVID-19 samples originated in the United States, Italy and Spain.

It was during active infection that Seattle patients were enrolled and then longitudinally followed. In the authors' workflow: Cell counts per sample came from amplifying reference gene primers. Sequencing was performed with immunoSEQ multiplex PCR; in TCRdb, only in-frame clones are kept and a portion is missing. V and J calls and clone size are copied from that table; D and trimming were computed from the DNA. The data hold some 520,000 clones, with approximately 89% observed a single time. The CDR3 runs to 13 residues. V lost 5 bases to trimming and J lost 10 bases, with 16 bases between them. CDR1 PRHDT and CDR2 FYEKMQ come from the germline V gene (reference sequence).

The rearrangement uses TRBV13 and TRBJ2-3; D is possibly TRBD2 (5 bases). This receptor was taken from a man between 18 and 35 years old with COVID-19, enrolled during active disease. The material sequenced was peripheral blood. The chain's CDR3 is CASSQWGEVAQYF. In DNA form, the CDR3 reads TGTGCCAGCAGCCAATGGGGAGAGGTTGCGCAGTATTTT.